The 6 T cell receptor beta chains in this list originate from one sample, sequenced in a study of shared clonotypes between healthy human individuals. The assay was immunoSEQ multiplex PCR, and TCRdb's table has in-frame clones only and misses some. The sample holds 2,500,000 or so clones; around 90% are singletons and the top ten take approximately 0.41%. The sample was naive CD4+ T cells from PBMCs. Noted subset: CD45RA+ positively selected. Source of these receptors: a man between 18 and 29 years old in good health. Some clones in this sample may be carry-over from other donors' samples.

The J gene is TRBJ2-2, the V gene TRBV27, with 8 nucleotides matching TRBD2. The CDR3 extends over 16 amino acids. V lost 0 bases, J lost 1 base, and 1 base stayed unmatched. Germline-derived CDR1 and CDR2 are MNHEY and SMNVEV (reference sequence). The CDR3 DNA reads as TGTGCCAGCAGTTTATCTGGGACTAGGAACACCGGGGAGCTGTTTTTT. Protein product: CASSLSGTRNTGELFF.

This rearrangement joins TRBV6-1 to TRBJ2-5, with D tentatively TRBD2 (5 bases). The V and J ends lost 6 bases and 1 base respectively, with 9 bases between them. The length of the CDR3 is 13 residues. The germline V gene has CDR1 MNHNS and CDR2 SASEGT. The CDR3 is CASRPDSQETQYF. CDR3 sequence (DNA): TGTGCCAGCAGACCGGACTCCCAAGAGACCCAGTACTTC.

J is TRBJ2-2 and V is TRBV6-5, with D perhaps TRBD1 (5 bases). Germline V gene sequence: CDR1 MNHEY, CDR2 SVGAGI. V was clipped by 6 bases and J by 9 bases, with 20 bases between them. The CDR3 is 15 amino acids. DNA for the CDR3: TGTGCCAGCAGGACCGACAGTGATGGTCGACGGGAGCTGTTTTTT. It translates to CASRTDSDGRRELFF.

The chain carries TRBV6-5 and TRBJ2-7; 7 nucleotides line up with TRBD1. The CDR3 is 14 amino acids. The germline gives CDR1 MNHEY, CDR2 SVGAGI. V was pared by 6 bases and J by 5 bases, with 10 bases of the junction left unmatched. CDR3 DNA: TGTGCCAGCAGCCCCGACAGGGTAGCCCACGAGCAGTACTTC. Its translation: CASSPDRVAHEQYF.

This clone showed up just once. For the CDR3, the DNA is TGTGCCAGCAGTGAAGGGCACGGAGGCTCTGGAAACACCATATATTTT. This sequence encodes CASSEGHGGSGNTIYF. The gene calls are TRBV6-1 and TRBJ1-3, with unresolved D. Germline V CDR1 and CDR2: MNHNS, SASEGT. Trimming removed 1 base from V and 0 bases from J, with 10 bases in between. This CDR3 has 16 residues.

The CDR3 DNA sequence: TGTGCCAGCAGCTTGCCCTCAGACTCTGGTCGGGCGGGTACGCAGTATTTT. Translation gives CASSLPSDSGRAGTQYF. V usage is TRBV5-4 and J usage is TRBJ2-3; TRBD2 is a possible D gene (5 bases). Germline lookup yields CDR1 SGHNT and CDR2 YYREEE (reference sequence). V was trimmed by 1 base and J by 8 bases, leaving 23 bases between them. CDR3 length: 17 amino acids.